One sample yielded the 27 T cell receptor beta chains listed below, sequenced in a study of beta chain features in type 1 diabetes. Whole-study findings and limits: Shortening that was moderate but significant affected the TCRB CDR3s of Type 1 diabetes patients in all four CD4+ subsets.

Isolated RNA was reverse transcribed in full, so expressed TCRB transcripts were sequenced. Sequenced by immunoSEQ multiplex PCR; TCRdb stores in-frame clones only, minus some. The sample carries about 650,000 clones, around 12% recorded once. Their antigens remain unidentified. Sequences were obtained from naive CD4+ T cells from blood. The receptor set was obtained from a man aged 25 to 40 with type 1 diabetes.

The chain employs TRBV28 and TRBJ1-6; TRBD1 matches 8 bases. The CDR3 length is 15 residues. The V gene's germline CDR1 is MDHEN and CDR2 SYDVKM. After removal of 1 base from V and 14 bases from J, the junction contained 10 bases not matched to a gene. For the CDR3, the DNA is TGTGCCAGCAGTTTATTTGGACAGGGTCTTGCGGCCCTCCACTTT. This sequence encodes CASSLFGQGLAALHF.

The chain couples TRBV13 to TRBJ2-3, with TRBD2 identical over 8 bases. Looked up from germline, CDR1 is PRHDT and CDR2 is FYEKMQ (reference sequence). The CDR3 has 16 residues. Trimming removed 8 bases from V and 2 bases from J; junction bases left unmatched: 12. CDR3 region: CASVPRGGAITDTQYF. The CDR3 nucleotides are TGTGCCAGCGTCCCCCGGGGGGGAGCCATCACAGATACGCAGTATTTT.

This clone was found a few times. This chain links TRBV7-6 with TRBJ1-3, with 8 positions matching TRBD1. V was clipped by 1 base and J by 7 bases; unmatched bases: 0. Germline V lookup: CDR1 SGHVS, CDR2 FNYEAQ. The CDR3 loop spans 13 amino acids. CDR3 coding DNA: TGTGCCAGCAGCTTAGGACAGGGGAACACCATATATTTT. It translates to CASSLGQGNTIYF.

A few counts support this clone. V and J are TRBV2 and TRBJ2-5; D is unresolved. The CDR3 length is 13 residues. Trimming stripped 1 base from V and 2 bases from J, with 5 bases between. The germline V gene has CDR1 SNHLY and CDR2 FYNNEI. The CDR3 reads CASSEVQQETQYF. The CDR3 coding sequence is TGTGCCAGCAGTGAAGTACAACAAGAGACCCAGTACTTC. The whole variable domain, remainder taken from reference TRBV2 and TRBJ2-5, is EPEVTQTPSHQVTQMGQEVILRCVPISNHLYFYWYRQILGQKVEFLVSFYNNEISEKSEIFDDQFSVERPDGSNFTLKIRSTKLEDSAMYFCASSEVQQETQYFGPGTRLLVL.

This clone was picked up a small number of times. The chain joins TRBV6-6 to TRBJ2-1; 7 bases map to TRBD1. The CDR3 has 15 amino acids. Germline V lookup: CDR1 MNHNY, CDR2 SVGAGI (reference sequence). V lost 7 bases and J lost 8; bases outside the gene matches: 14. The CDR3 region is CASTQAGTAAYEQFF. The CDR3 nucleotides are TGTGCCAGCACCCAGGCCGGGACAGCTGCCTATGAGCAGTTCTTC.

As for this clone: Distinct nucleotide sequences in the sample also encode this CDR3. The CDR3 nucleotides are TGTGCCAGCAGTGGAGTATCTGGGGCCAACGTCCTGACTTTC. This sequence encodes CASSGVSGANVLTF. The chain uses TRBV2 and TRBJ2-6, with D unclear. V lost 4 bases, J lost 1 base, and 5 bases lay in between. Germline assignment: CDR1 SNHLY and CDR2 FYNNEI. The CDR3 runs to 14 residues.

This rearrangement joins TRBV11-3 to TRBJ2-1, with D maybe TRBD2 (6 bases). The V gene's germline CDR1 is SGHNT and CDR2 YENEEA. V was trimmed by 5 bases and J by 5 bases, leaving 16 bases between them. CDR3 length: 15 amino acids. The CDR3 nucleotides are TGTGCCAGCAGCCCCCGGACACCGGGGGACAATGAGCAGTTCTTC. This sequence encodes CASSPRTPGDNEQFF.

This clone showed up just a few times. CDR3 in amino acids: CASSVGGWIGNEQFF. DNA for the CDR3: TGTGCCAGCAGCGTAGGGGGGTGGATAGGCAATGAGCAGTTCTTC. This chain uses TRBV9 with TRBJ2-1, with D tentatively TRBD1 or TRBD2 (5 bases each). The CDR3 totals 15 residues. Germline V gives CDR1 SGDLS, CDR2 YYNGEE. The germline V and J ends were trimmed by 0 bases and 6 bases, with 13 bases remaining between them.

The chain combines TRBV7-3 with TRBJ1-1, with D hard to call. Germline CDR1 reads SGHTA; CDR2 reads FQGTGA. The V end lost 4 bases, the J end lost 3 bases, and 9 bases lay between the germline ends. CDR3 size: 13 residues. As DNA, the CDR3 is TGTGCCAGCAGCTCGGGAGTTTACACTGAAGCTTTCTTT. It codes for CASSSGVYTEAFF.

The chain has TRBV6-1 and TRBJ2-7, with D unresolved. With 3 bases removed from V and 1 base from J, the gap between germline ends came to 7 bases. This CDR3 is built from 13 residues. Germline CDR1 and CDR2: MNHNS and SASEGT. CDR3 sequence: CASSDLGSYEQYF. The DNA of the CDR3 is TGTGCCAGCAGTGATTTAGGGTCCTACGAGCAGTACTTC.

The J gene is TRBJ2-7, the V gene TRBV7-2, with 7 bases lining up with TRBD1. CDR1 SGHTA and CDR2 FQGNSA come from the germline V gene. V was pared by 3 bases and J by 1 base, with 6 bases of the junction left unmatched. The CDR3 covers 15 residues. In DNA form, the CDR3 reads TGTGCCAGCAGCTTGTCCACAGGGGCATCCTACGAGCAGTACTTC. Its protein is CASSLSTGASYEQYF.

This clone occurred a few times. V is TRBV4-3 and J is TRBJ2-1; tentative D call: TRBD2 (5 bases). Trimming shortened V by 0 bases and J by 11 bases, and 14 bases separated the two germline ends. Germline V gene data show CDR1 as LGHNA and CDR2 as YSLEER. The CDR3 has 14 residues. The CDR3 spells CASSQDVGSRQQFF. The CDR3 DNA follows: TGCGCCAGCAGCCAAGATGTGGGGAGTAGGCAGCAGTTCTTC.

This clone was found a few times. J is TRBJ2-1 and V is TRBV7-9, with D possibly TRBD2 on 5 matching bases. This CDR3 has 15 amino acids. V was trimmed by 2 bases and J by 3 bases, leaving 11 bases between them. Looked up from germline, CDR1 is SEHNR and CDR2 is FQNEAQ (reference sequence). The CDR3 DNA follows: TGTGCCAGCAGCTTATCGGACGGGATCTACAATGAGCAGTTCTTC. It is translated as CASSLSDGIYNEQFF. Full variable domain (missing parts from reference TRBV7-9 and TRBJ2-1): DTGVSQNPRHKITKRGQNVTFRCDPISEHNRLYWYRQTLGQGPEFLTYFQNEAQLEKSRLLSDRFSAERPKGSFSTLEIQRTEQGDSAMYLCASSLSDGIYNEQFFGPGTRLTVL.

V and J are TRBV6-1 and TRBJ2-6; D possibly corresponds to TRBD1 (5 bases). V dropped 6 bases and J dropped 4 bases, with 13 bases sitting between them. The CDR3 totals 15 residues. CDR1 and CDR2 (germline): MNHNS, SASEGT. CDR3 sequence: CASRTRQSGANVLTF. In DNA, the CDR3 is TGTGCCAGCAGAACTCGACAGTCGGGGGCCAACGTCCTGACTTTC.

This chain joins TRBV19 and TRBJ1-5, with 8 bases aligning to TRBD1. CDR3 length: 13 residues. Germline values: CDR1 LNHDA, CDR2 SQIVND (reference sequence). After removal of 7 bases from V and 3 bases from J, the junction contained 2 bases not matched to a gene. The CDR3 protein is CASKDRDNQPQHF. The CDR3 DNA reads as TGTGCCAGTAAGGACAGGGACAATCAGCCCCAGCATTTT.

The table lists this clone with a few counts. This chain joins TRBV7-2 and TRBJ2-7; D is ambiguous. Trimming shortened V by 6 bases and J by 1 base, and 16 bases separated the two germline ends. This CDR3 spans 15 amino acids. Germline-derived CDR1 and CDR2 are SGHTA and FQGNSA. The chain's CDR3 is CASSSSIGVSYEQYF. CDR3 nucleotides: TGTGCCAGCAGTTCCTCGATCGGAGTTTCCTACGAGCAGTACTTC.

This chain connects TRBV20-1 to TRBJ2-7; weak D call: TRBD1 (5 bases). CDR1 is DFQATT and CDR2 is SNEGSKA in the germline V gene (reference sequence). The CDR3 length is 11 residues. The ends were cut back, 6 bases at V and 4 bases at J, with 10 bases in the middle. The DNA of the CDR3 is TGCAGTGCAGCTGACAGTTACGAGCAGTACTTC. It codes for CSAADSYEQYF.

This clone was recorded a few times. V usage is TRBV2 and J usage is TRBJ2-5; unclear D gene. V dropped 7 bases and J dropped 0 bases, with 18 bases sitting between them. CDR1 SNHLY and CDR2 FYNNEI come from the germline V gene. The CDR3 runs 16 residues. CDR3 sequence reads: CASTPTSLSHQETQYF. The CDR3 coding sequence is TGTGCCAGCACACCGACTTCACTCTCCCACCAAGAGACCCAGTACTTC.

V is TRBV10-3 and J is TRBJ2-3; 12 nucleotides line up with TRBD2. Germline lookup yields CDR1 ENHRY and CDR2 SYGVKD. There are 14 residues in the CDR3. J gave up 3 bases and V 10 bases, and 5 bases lay outside the gene matches. CDR3 coding DNA: TGTGCCACCTCGACTAGCGGGGGTACAGATACGCAGTATTTT. Translating gives CATSTSGGTDTQYF.

Only a few counts were recorded for this clone. Other DNA variants within this sample encode the same CDR3. This chain links TRBV29-1 with TRBJ2-1, with D perhaps assigned TRBD1 or TRBD2 (6 bases each). The CDR3 covers 15 residues. CDR1 and CDR2 from the germline V gene are SQVTM and ANQGSEA. Trimming removed 5 bases at V and 0 bases at J, with 14 bases between. CDR3 nucleotides: TGCAGCGTTAGGCGAGGGGGGTCCTCCTACAATGAGCAGTTCTTC. It encodes CSVRRGGSSYNEQFF.

The V call is TRBV11-2, the J call TRBJ1-6, with D tentatively TRBD1 (5 bases). The CDR3 has 14 amino acids. V dropped 6 bases and J dropped 4 bases, with 10 bases sitting between them. Germline V gene sequence: CDR1 SGHAT, CDR2 FQNNGV. This CDR3 reads CASRPGRYNSPLHF. The CDR3 nucleotides read TGTGCCAGCAGGCCAGGGAGATATAATTCACCCCTCCACTTT.

The chain carries TRBV29-1 and TRBJ1-2; tentatively, D is TRBD1 (6 bases). The CDR3 runs 14 residues. V was trimmed by 1 base and J by 5 bases, leaving 14 bases between them. Germline V CDR1 and CDR2: SQVTM, ANQGSEA. The CDR3 protein is CSVEVRTQGYGYTF. The DNA for the CDR3 is TGCAGCGTTGAAGTGCGGACCCAGGGGTATGGCTACACCTTC.

This chain links TRBV30 with TRBJ2-1; 10 positions agree with TRBD2. J lost 3 bases, V lost 3 bases, and 5 bases had no gene match. Germline lookup yields CDR1 GTSNPN and CDR2 SVGIG (reference sequence). The CDR3 covers 15 residues. The DNA of the CDR3 is TGTGCCTGGAGCCTAGCGGGGGATTTCTACAATGAGCAGTTCTTC. This codes for CAWSLAGDFYNEQFF.

J is TRBJ1-2 and V is TRBV5-1; D uncertain. The CDR3 runs 14 residues. V was shortened by 2 bases and J by 8 bases, with 16 bases between the two germline ends. Germline V gene data show CDR1 as SGHRS and CDR2 as YFSETQ. For the CDR3, the DNA is TGCGCCAGCAGCTTCCCTGCAGGCGGCCAGGGCTACACCTTC. Encoded protein: CASSFPAGGQGYTF. The entire variable domain, with the rest obtained from reference TRBV5-1 and TRBJ1-2, is as follows: KAGVTQTPRYLIKTRGQQVTLSCSPISGHRSVSWYQQTPGQGLQFLFEYFSETQRNKGNFPGRFSGRQFSNSRSEMNVSTLELGDSALYLCASSFPAGGQGYTFGSGTRLTVV.

There are a few counts of this clone. V is TRBV14 and J is TRBJ1-1; D ambiguous. The CDR3 has 16 amino acids. The V and J ends lost 6 bases and 0 bases respectively, with 17 bases between them. The germline CDR1 and CDR2 sequences are SGHDN and FVKESK. The CDR3 is CASRRWLGEVNTEAFF. CDR3 bases: TGTGCCAGCAGGAGGTGGCTTGGGGAGGTGAACACTGAAGCTTTCTTT.

A few counts support this clone. The chain joins TRBV7-9 to TRBJ1-3, with D perhaps TRBD1 (5 bases). There are 12 residues in the CDR3. The V and J ends lost 4 bases and 15 bases respectively, with 16 bases between them. Germline assignment: CDR1 SEHNR and CDR2 FQNEAQ (reference sequence). CDR3 residues: CASSSPGRRGYF. CDR3 nucleotides: TGTGCCAGCAGCTCACCGGGACGTAGGGGATATTTT. Drawing the rest from reference TRBV7-9 and TRBJ1-3, the complete variable domain is DTGVSQNPRHKITKRGQNVTFRCDPISEHNRLYWYRQTLGQGPEFLTYFQNEAQLEKSRLLSDRFSAERPKGSFSTLEIQRTEQGDSAMYLCASSSPGRRGYFGEGSWLTVV.

In this sample, this clone turned up a few times. V usage is TRBV2 and J usage is TRBJ1-6, with D tentatively TRBD1 (6 bases). The V gene's germline CDR1 is SNHLY and CDR2 FYNNEI. This CDR3 is built from 14 residues. The ends were cut back, 8 bases at V and 2 bases at J, with 10 bases in the middle. Written as DNA, the CDR3 is TGTGCCAGCGGGGGGGCAACCTATAATTCACCCCTCCACTTT. Protein product: CASGGATYNSPLHF.